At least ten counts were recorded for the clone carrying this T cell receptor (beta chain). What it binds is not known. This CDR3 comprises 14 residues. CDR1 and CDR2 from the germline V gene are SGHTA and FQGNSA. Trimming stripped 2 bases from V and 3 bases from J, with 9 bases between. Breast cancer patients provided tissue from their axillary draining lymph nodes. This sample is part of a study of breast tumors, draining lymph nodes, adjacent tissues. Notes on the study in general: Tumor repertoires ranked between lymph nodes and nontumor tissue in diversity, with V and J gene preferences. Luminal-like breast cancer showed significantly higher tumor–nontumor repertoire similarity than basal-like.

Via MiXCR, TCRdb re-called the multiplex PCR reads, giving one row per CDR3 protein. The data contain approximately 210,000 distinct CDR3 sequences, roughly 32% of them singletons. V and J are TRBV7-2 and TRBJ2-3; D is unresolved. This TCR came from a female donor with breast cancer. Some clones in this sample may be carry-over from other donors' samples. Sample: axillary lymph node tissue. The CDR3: CASSLRPGTDTQYF. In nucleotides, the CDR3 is TGTGCCAGCAGCTTACGTCCGGGTACAGATACGCAGTATTTT.